This T cell receptor beta chain derives from a study of CD8 T cells in Susac syndrome. A quantity of about 0.5 to 1 ug RNA underwent reverse transcription using random hexamers. MiXCR, run by TCRdb on the immunoSEQ multiplex PCR reads, gives a single entry per CDR3 protein. Of 160,000 or so distinct CDR3 sequences in the sample, approximately 94% were seen once. This CDR3 has 12 residues. The V end was cut by 4 bases, the J end by 3 bases, with 6 bases between. Germline CDR1 reads MNHNY; CDR2 reads SVGAGI (reference sequence). The chain links TRBV6-6 to TRBJ1-1; no clear D gene. The TCR sequence derives from a human donor with multiple sclerosis. Sequencing input: CD4+ T cells from PBMCs. The CDR3 nucleotides read TGTGCCAGCAGTTCGAGCTACACTGAAGCTTTCTTT. It yields the protein CASSSSYTEAFF.